This TCR beta chain was recovered during a study of response to subunit inactivated influenza vaccine. Whole-study results and caveats: That few new T cells are recruited by each seasonal influenza vaccination was the authors' suggestion.

TCRdb re-analysed the RT-PCR reads in MiXCR, keeping a single row per CDR3 protein. The table records hundreds of thousands of distinct CDR3 sequences, 7.5% to 8.5% of them present only once. This clonotype was detected many times. Its antigen is undetermined. V dropped 0 bases and J dropped 1 base, with 6 bases sitting between them. The CDR3 spans 13 residues. Germline values: CDR1 DFQATT, CDR2 SNEGSKA (reference sequence). The sequencing used PBMCs from blood, collected less than 30 months after vaccination. This rearrangement joins TRBV20-1 to TRBJ2-5; D ambiguous. The sequence was collected from a man aged 50 to 69 who received an inactivated influenza vaccine. CDR3 in amino acids: CSAREGSQETQYF. CDR3 sequence (DNA): TGCAGTGCTAGAGAGGGCTCCCAAGAGACCCAGTACTTC.